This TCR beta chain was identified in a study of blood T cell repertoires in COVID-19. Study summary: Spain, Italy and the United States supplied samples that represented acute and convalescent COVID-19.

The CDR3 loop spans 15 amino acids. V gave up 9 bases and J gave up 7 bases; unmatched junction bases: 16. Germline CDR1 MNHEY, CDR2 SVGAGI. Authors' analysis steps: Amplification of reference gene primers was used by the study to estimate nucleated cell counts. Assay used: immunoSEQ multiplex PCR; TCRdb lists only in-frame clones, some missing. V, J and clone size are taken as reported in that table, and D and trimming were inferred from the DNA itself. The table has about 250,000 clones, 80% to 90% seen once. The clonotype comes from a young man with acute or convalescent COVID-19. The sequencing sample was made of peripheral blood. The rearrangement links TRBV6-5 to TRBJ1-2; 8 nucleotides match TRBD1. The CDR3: CASNGRTGTFGGYTF. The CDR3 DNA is TGTGCCAGTAATGGAAGGACAGGGACGTTCGGTGGCTACACCTTC.